Each of the 27 T cell receptor beta chains below was sequenced from the same sample in a study of CD8 T cells in Susac syndrome. Random hexamers were used to reverse transcribe an amount of about 0.5 to 1 ug RNA. TCRdb re-called the immunoSEQ multiplex PCR reads through MiXCR, storing one row per CDR3 protein. This table has approximately 190,000 distinct CDR3 sequences, about 95% appearing once. The sample comprised CD8+ T cells from PBMCs. The receptors come from a human donor with Susac syndrome.

The J gene is TRBJ2-7, the V gene TRBV6-5; the D gene is possibly TRBD2 (6 bases). Germline V gene lookup returns CDR1 MNHEY and CDR2 SVGAGI. V shed 2 bases and J shed 6 bases, with 8 bases lying between them. The CDR3 covers 12 residues. The CDR3 DNA reads TGTGCCAGCAGTTACGGAGGGGTCGAGCAGTACTTC. Translating it yields CASSYGGVEQYF.

The chain joins TRBV13 to TRBJ2-1; TRBD2 matches 11 bases. This CDR3 is 16 amino acids long. J gave up 4 bases and V 5 bases, and 7 bases lay outside the gene matches. CDR1 is PRHDT, CDR2 FYEKMQ, per germline (reference sequence). The CDR3 DNA sequence: TGTGCCAGCAGCCCACTGGGACTAGCGGTATACAATGAGCAGTTCTTC. Amino acids: CASSPLGLAVYNEQFF.

This clonotype has just one count. V is TRBV7-9 and J is TRBJ1-2; D is possibly TRBD1 (6 bases). This CDR3 is built from 16 residues. Germline lookup yields CDR1 SEHNR and CDR2 FQNEAQ (reference sequence). Between the trimmed V and J ends, which lost 2 bases and 4 bases, there was a span of 17 bases. The CDR3 here is CASSLPLQGRPYGYTF. In DNA, the CDR3 is TGTGCCAGCAGCTTACCCCTACAGGGTCGGCCCTATGGCTACACCTTC.

This rearrangement joins TRBV13 to TRBJ1-1, with a tentative D call TRBD1 (5 bases). Deletions cut 5 bases from V and 5 bases from J, with 18 bases between. The CDR3 runs to 15 residues. Germline CDR1 is PRHDT and CDR2 is FYEKMQ (reference sequence). This chain's CDR3 is CASSPPPGFGTEAFF. The CDR3, as DNA: TGTGCCAGCAGCCCACCCCCAGGGTTTGGAACTGAAGCTTTCTTT.

The table lists this clonotype with a count of one. The chain recombines TRBV9 with TRBJ2-5, with TRBD2 matching over 14 bases. The CDR3 loop spans 17 amino acids. V lost 3 bases, J lost 6 bases, and 10 bases stayed unmatched. In germline, CDR1 is SGDLS, CDR2 YYNGEE. The DNA for the CDR3 is TGTGCCAGCAGCGGACGGACTAGCGGGAGGAATGTAAAGACCCAGTACTTC. Protein product: CASSGRTSGRNVKTQYF.

This chain joins TRBV9 and TRBJ2-1; 9 positions agree with TRBD2. Per the germline V gene, CDR1 is SGDLS and CDR2 is YYNGEE. The CDR3 length is 15 residues. J was trimmed by 0 bases and V by 2 bases; bases with no gene match: 0. This CDR3 reads CASSVSGSSYNEQFF. The CDR3 nucleotides are TGTGCCAGCAGCGTTAGCGGGAGCTCCTACAATGAGCAGTTCTTC.

V and J are TRBV5-6 and TRBJ1-2; D is unresolved. The length of the CDR3 is 15 residues. Germline CDR1 and CDR2: SGHDT and YYEEEE. Trimming pared 6 bases from V and 3 bases from J, leaving 18 bases between. DNA for the CDR3: TGTGCCAGCACCTCCGGGGAGGCCGTTCACTATGGCTACACCTTC. Encoded protein: CASTSGEAVHYGYTF.

This chain joins TRBV27 and TRBJ2-7; a weak D match, TRBD1 (5 bases). The CDR3 runs 15 residues. CDR1 MNHEY and CDR2 SMNVEV come from the germline V gene (reference sequence). V was clipped by 0 bases and J by 1 base, with 10 bases between them. The CDR3 sequence is CASSLSFPGSYEQYF. CDR3 sequence (DNA): TGTGCCAGCAGTTTATCGTTCCCAGGGTCCTACGAGCAGTACTTC.

This chain joins TRBV9 and TRBJ2-1; D gene unclear. Trimming cost V 2 bases and J 7 bases, with 13 bases left between them. Germline V gene lookup returns CDR1 SGDLS and CDR2 YYNGEE. The CDR3 consists of 14 residues. DNA for the CDR3: TGTGCCAGCAGCGTCGGCGGTCTGGGGAATGAGCAGTTCTTC. It translates to CASSVGGLGNEQFF.

This clonotype was detected only once. The V call is TRBV24-1, the J call TRBJ1-1; 8 positions agree with TRBD1. Per germline, CDR1 KGHDR and CDR2 SFDVKD. V lost 2 bases to trimming and J lost 10 bases; unmatched junction nucleotides: 2. This CDR3 spans 12 amino acids. The CDR3 reads CATSDWTGIAFF. CDR3 nucleotides: TGTGCCACCAGTGATTGGACAGGGATAGCTTTCTTT.

The rearrangement links TRBV2 to TRBJ2-3, with 10 bases that match TRBD2. CDR3 length equals 17 residues. Germline CDR1 is SNHLY and CDR2 is FYNNEI. Losses at the gene ends were 6 bases for V and 0 bases for J; bases not matched to a gene: 9. This chain's CDR3 is CASRGTSVRASTDTQYF. CDR3 nucleotides: TGTGCCAGCAGAGGGACTAGCGTACGTGCTAGCACAGATACGCAGTATTTT.

The genes are TRBV9 and TRBJ2-2; the match to TRBD2 covers 8 bases. CDR3 length equals 16 residues. CDR1 and CDR2 (germline): SGDLS, YYNGEE. The ends lost 2 bases at V and 4 bases at J; junction bases unmatched: 7. The CDR3 DNA sequence: TGTGCCAGCAGCGTCGGGGCGGGAGGAGGCACCGGGGAGCTGTTTTTT. As protein: CASSVGAGGGTGELFF.

This clonotype was observed a single time. The gene calls are TRBV6-5 and TRBJ2-7; no definite D call. The CDR3 covers 13 residues. Trimming removed 6 bases from V and 2 bases from J, with 11 bases in between. Germline V gene data show CDR1 as MNHEY and CDR2 as SVGAGI. The CDR3 nucleotides are TGTGCCAGCAGCCCCGTTCGGGCCTACGAGCAGTACTTC. This encodes CASSPVRAYEQYF.

The rearrangement joins TRBV6-1 to TRBJ2-3; TRBD2 matches 12 bases. This CDR3 spans 16 amino acids. V trimming: 5 bases; J trimming: 2 bases; junction bases outside the gene matches: 5. Germline V lookup: CDR1 MNHNS, CDR2 SASEGT. CDR3 nucleotides: TGTGCCAGCAGTCTGGGACTAGCGGGTAACACAGATACGCAGTATTTT. It codes for CASSLGLAGNTDTQYF.

This clonotype was counted once. The rearrangement links TRBV7-9 to TRBJ1-1; D not resolved. The germline V gene has CDR1 SEHNR and CDR2 FQNEAQ (reference sequence). V was trimmed by 5 bases and J by 1 base, leaving 8 bases between them. The CDR3 covers 13 residues. Written as DNA, the CDR3 is TGTGCCAGCAGCCCCCCGGAGAACACTGAAGCTTTCTTT. Residues: CASSPPENTEAFF. The full variable domain, its missing parts supplied by reference TRBV7-9 and TRBJ1-1, is DTGVSQNPRHKITKRGQNVTFRCDPISEHNRLYWYRQTLGQGPEFLTYFQNEAQLEKSRLLSDRFSAERPKGSFSTLEIQRTEQGDSAMYLCASSPPENTEAFFGQGTRLTVV.

This chain links TRBV12-3 or TRBV12-4 with TRBJ1-2, with D unclear. Trimming shortened V by 3 bases and J by 7 bases, and 9 bases separated the two germline ends. CDR3 size: 12 residues. The chain's CDR3 is CASSLLSAGYTF. In DNA form, the CDR3 reads TGTGCCAGCAGTTTGCTTTCCGCTGGCTACACCTTC.

The rearrangement joins TRBV7-2 to TRBJ1-1; 10 nucleotides line up with TRBD1. The CDR3 covers 16 residues. The V and J ends lost 5 bases and 1 base, in that order; junction bases with no gene match: 7. The germline CDR1 and CDR2 sequences are SGHTA and FQGNSA. The CDR3 DNA sequence: TGTGCCAGCAGCCCAAGACAGGGGGCATCGAACACTGAAGCTTTCTTT. This translates into CASSPRQGASNTEAFF.

For the CDR3, the DNA is TGTGCCAGCAGCAGGGGGGGGACTCTCCTGTACCAAGAGACCCAGTACTTC. Translating it yields CASSRGGTLLYQETQYF. The chain uses TRBV11-1 and TRBJ2-5; a possible D gene is TRBD2 (7 bases). This CDR3 is built from 17 residues. Trimming pared 5 bases from V and 0 bases from J, leaving 19 bases between. In germline, CDR1 is SGHAT, CDR2 FQDESV (reference sequence). The full variable domain, completed using reference TRBV11-1 and TRBJ2-5, is EAEVAQSPRYKITEKSQAVAFWCDPISGHATLYWYRQILGQGPELLVQFQDESVVDDSQLPKDRFSAERLKGVDSTLKIQPAELGDSAMYLCASSRGGTLLYQETQYFGPGTRLLVL.

The chain combines TRBV29-1 with TRBJ2-7; 8 nucleotides agree with TRBD2. Trimming at V came to 0 bases and at J to 6 bases, leaving 4 bases not matched to a gene. Germline CDR1 SQVTM, CDR2 ANQGSEA. The CDR3 runs to 13 residues. The CDR3 bases are TGCAGCGTTGAAGATCGGGGGGGTGTCGAGCAGTACTTC. It is translated as CSVEDRGGVEQYF.

The count of this clonotype is one. The rearrangement links TRBV11-2 to TRBJ2-5; D is possibly TRBD2 (5 bases). Germline CDR1 and CDR2: SGHAT and FQNNGV. Deletions cut 7 bases from V and 3 bases from J, with 18 bases between. The CDR3 extends over 15 amino acids. The CDR3: CASTSRAAPEETQYF. The CDR3 DNA is TGTGCCAGCACCTCGAGGGCCGCCCCGGAAGAGACCCAGTACTTC.

The V call is TRBV30, the J call TRBJ2-1, with 8 positions matching TRBD1. V gave up 5 bases and J gave up 9 bases; unmatched junction bases: 6. CDR1 and CDR2 from the germline V gene are GTSNPN and SVGIG (reference sequence). CDR3 length equals 12 residues. The CDR3 reads CAWGQGKGEQFF. For the CDR3, the DNA is TGTGCCTGGGGACAGGGAAAGGGTGAGCAGTTCTTC.

The chain combines TRBV6-2 or TRBV6-3 with TRBJ2-7, with D uncertain. The germline V gene encodes CDR1 MNHEY and CDR2 SVGEGT. The CDR3 consists of 11 residues. The V end lost 6 bases, the J end lost 6 bases, and 9 bases lay between the germline ends. The CDR3 bases are TGTGCCAGCAGATCGGGTTCCGAGCAGTACTTC. Amino acid sequence: CASRSGSEQYF.

The genes are TRBV7-8 and TRBJ1-2; 7 nucleotides match TRBD1. The CDR3 has 15 residues. V was pared by 4 bases and J by 4 bases, with 9 bases of the junction left unmatched. The V gene's germline CDR1 is SGHVS and CDR2 FQNEAQ. The CDR3 region is CASSSLTGSSYGYTF. In nucleotides, the CDR3 is TGTGCCAGCAGCTCGTTGACAGGGTCGTCCTATGGCTACACCTTC. Combining the CDR3 with reference TRBV7-8 and TRBJ1-2 gives the whole variable domain GAGVSQSPRYKVAKRGQDVALRCDPISGHVSLFWYQQALGQGPEFLTYFQNEAQLDKSGLPSDRFFAERPEGSVSTLKIQRTQQEDSAVYLCASSSLTGSSYGYTFGSGTRLTVV.

V gene TRBV2 combines with J gene TRBJ2-7, with D possibly being TRBD2 (5 bases). V gave up 6 bases and J gave up 0 bases, with 12 bases separating them. CDR3 size: 14 residues. Germline CDR1 and CDR2: SNHLY and FYNNEI. The DNA for the CDR3 is TGTGCCAGCAGACGAAGCGGCTACTCCTACGAGCAGTACTTC. Translation gives CASRRSGYSYEQYF.

V gene TRBV19 combines with J gene TRBJ1-1; TRBD1 might be the D (6 bases). The ends were cut back, 5 bases at V and 8 bases at J, with 18 bases in the middle. This CDR3 has 14 amino acids. Germline V gene data show CDR1 as LNHDA and CDR2 as SQIVND (reference sequence). CDR3 nucleotides: TGTGCCAGTAGTCTCTCGCAGGGGCTCGGCGAAGCTTTCTTT. This gives the protein CASSLSQGLGEAFF.

The chain's CDR3 is CASSWGQNYGYTF. The CDR3 DNA reads as TGTGCCAGCAGTTGGGGACAGAACTATGGCTACACCTTC. The genes are TRBV6-6 and TRBJ1-2, with 7 bases identical to TRBD1. V dropped 4 bases and J dropped 2; count of bases not matched to a gene: 1. The CDR3 has 13 amino acids. Germline V gene data show CDR1 as MNHNY and CDR2 as SVGAGI (reference sequence).

V and J are TRBV12-3 or TRBV12-4 and TRBJ1-1; D not certain. This CDR3 is built from 14 residues. Trimming took off 3 bases at V and 0 bases at J, with 8 bases between the two ends. CDR3 sequence (DNA): TGTGCCAGCAGTTTCTTGGCTATGAACACTGAAGCTTTCTTT. Amino acids: CASSFLAMNTEAFF.